The entry that follows covers one T cell receptor beta chain sequence. Between the trimmed V and J ends, which lost 6 bases and 0 bases, there was a span of 14 bases. The CDR3 length is 16 residues. The germline CDR1 and CDR2 sequences are KGHSH and LQKENI. TCRdb recomputed calls from the RT-PCR reads with MiXCR, one row per CDR3 protein. The sample has 650,000 or so distinct CDR3 sequences, roughly 15% seen once; the top ten hold about 7.6%. This sample stems from a study of response to subunit inactivated influenza vaccine. The clonotype originates from a man over 45 who received an inactivated influenza vaccine. The sample in question was PBMCs from blood, obtained less than 15 days before vaccination. The V and J genes are TRBV18 and TRBJ2-2; D is possibly TRBD1 (5 bases). The CDR3 sequence: CASSQVMTANTGELFF. The CDR3 DNA sequence: TGTGCCAGCTCGCAGGTTATGACAGCGAACACCGGGGAGCTGTTTTTT.